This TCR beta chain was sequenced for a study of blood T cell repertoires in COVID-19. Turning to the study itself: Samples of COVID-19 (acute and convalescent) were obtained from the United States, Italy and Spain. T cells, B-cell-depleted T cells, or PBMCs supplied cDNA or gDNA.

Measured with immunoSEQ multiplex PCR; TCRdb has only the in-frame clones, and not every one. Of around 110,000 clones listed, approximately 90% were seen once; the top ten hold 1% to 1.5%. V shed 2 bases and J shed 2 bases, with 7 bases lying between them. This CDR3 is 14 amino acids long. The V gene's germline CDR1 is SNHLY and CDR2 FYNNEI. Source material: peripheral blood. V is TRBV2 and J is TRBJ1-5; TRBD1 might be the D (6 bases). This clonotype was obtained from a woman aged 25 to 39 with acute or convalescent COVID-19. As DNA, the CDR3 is TGTGCCAGCAGTGAAAACAGGGGCAATCAGCCCCAGCATTTT. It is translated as CASSENRGNQPQHF. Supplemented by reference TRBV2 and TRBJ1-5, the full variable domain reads EPEVTQTPSHQVTQMGQEVILRCVPISNHLYFYWYRQILGQKVEFLVSFYNNEISEKSEIFDDQFSVERPDGSNFTLKIRSTKLEDSAMYFCASSENRGNQPQHFGDGTRLSIL.